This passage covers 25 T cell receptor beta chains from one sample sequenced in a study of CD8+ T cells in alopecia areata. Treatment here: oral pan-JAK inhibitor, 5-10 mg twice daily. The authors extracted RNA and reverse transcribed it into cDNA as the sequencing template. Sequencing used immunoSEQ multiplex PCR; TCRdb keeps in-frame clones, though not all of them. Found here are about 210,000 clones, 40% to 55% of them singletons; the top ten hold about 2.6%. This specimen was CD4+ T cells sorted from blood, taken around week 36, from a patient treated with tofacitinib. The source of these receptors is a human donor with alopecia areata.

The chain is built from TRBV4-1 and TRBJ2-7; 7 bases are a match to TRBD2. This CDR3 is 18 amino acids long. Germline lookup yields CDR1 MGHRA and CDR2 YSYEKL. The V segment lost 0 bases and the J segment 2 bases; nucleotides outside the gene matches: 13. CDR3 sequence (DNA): TGCGCCAGCAGCCAAGAGGGCTTTCGTCGGGGGAGGGCCTACGAGCAGTACTTC. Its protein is CASSQEGFRRGRAYEQYF.

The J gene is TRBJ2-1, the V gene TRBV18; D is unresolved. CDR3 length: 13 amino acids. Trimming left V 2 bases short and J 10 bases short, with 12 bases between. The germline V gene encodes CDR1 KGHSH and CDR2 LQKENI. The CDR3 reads CASSPSPLEEQFF. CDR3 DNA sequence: TGTGCCAGCTCACCATCTCCGTTGGAAGAGCAGTTCTTC.

For the CDR3, the DNA is TGTGCCAGCAGCCTGGGACTAGCGGGCGAGCAGTACTTC. Protein: CASSLGLAGEQYF. The chain joins TRBV11-1 to TRBJ2-7, with 12 bases lining up with TRBD2. Germline V gene data show CDR1 as SGHAT and CDR2 as FQDESV (reference sequence). The ends lost 5 bases at V and 6 bases at J; junction bases unmatched: 2. The CDR3 consists of 13 residues.

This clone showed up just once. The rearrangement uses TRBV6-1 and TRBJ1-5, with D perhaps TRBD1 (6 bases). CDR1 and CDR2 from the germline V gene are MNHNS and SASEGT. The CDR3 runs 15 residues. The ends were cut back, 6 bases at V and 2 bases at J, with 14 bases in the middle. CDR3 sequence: CASRKEGVGNQPQHF. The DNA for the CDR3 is TGTGCCAGCAGAAAAGAGGGGGTGGGCAATCAGCCCCAGCATTTT.

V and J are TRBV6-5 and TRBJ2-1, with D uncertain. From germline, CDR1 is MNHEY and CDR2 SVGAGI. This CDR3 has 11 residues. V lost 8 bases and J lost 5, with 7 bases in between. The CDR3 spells CASRRDNEQFF. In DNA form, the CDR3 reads TGTGCCAGCCGACGGGACAATGAGCAGTTCTTC.

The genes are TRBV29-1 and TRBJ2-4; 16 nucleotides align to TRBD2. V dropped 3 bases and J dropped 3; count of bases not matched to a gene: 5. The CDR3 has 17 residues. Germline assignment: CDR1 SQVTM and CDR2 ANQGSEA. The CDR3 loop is CSVEGLAGGLVKNIQYF. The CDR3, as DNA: TGCAGCGTTGAGGGACTAGCGGGAGGGTTGGTCAAAAACATTCAGTACTTC.

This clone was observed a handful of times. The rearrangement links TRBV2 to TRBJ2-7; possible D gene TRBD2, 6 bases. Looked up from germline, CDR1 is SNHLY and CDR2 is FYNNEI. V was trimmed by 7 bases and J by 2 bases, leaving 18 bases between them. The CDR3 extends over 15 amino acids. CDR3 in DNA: TGTGCCAGCAATCAGGAGGGGTCGCCTCCCTACGAGCAGTACTTC. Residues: CASNQEGSPPYEQYF.

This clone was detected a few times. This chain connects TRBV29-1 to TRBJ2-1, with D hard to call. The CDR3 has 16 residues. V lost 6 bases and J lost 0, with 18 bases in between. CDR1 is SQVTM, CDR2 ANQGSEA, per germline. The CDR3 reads CSVSTRGLSSYNEQFF. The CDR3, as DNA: TGCAGCGTCTCAACCCGAGGCCTAAGCTCCTACAATGAGCAGTTCTTC.

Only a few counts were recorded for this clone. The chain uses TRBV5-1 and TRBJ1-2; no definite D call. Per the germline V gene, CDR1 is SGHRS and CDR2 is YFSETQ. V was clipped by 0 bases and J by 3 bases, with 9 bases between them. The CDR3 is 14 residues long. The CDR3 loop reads CASSLALQDYGYTF. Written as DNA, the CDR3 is TGCGCCAGCAGCTTGGCCTTGCAGGACTATGGCTACACCTTC.

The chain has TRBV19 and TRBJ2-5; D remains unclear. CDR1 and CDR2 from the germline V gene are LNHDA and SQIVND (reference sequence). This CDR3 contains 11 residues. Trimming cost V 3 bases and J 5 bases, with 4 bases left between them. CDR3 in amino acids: CASSMLETQYF. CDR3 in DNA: TGTGCCAGTAGTATGCTGGAGACCCAGTACTTC.

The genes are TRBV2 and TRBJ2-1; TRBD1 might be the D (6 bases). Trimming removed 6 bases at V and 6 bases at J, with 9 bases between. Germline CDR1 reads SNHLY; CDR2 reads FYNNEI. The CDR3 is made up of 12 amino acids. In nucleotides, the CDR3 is TGTGCCAGCAGCTCGGACAGCAATGAGCAGTTCTTC. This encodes CASSSDSNEQFF.

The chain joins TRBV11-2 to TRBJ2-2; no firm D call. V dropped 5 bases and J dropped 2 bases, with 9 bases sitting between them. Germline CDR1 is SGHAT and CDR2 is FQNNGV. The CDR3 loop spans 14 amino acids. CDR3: CASSPRANTGELFF. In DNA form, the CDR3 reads TGTGCCAGCAGCCCTCGTGCTAACACCGGGGAGCTGTTTTTT.

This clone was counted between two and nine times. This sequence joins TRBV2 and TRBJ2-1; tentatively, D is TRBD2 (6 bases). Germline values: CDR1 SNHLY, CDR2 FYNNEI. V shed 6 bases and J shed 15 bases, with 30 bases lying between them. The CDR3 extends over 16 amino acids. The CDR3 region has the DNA TGTGCCAGCAGCGGCTCCAGGTGGGGGACGGCGCCGGAGGGGTTCTTC. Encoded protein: CASSGSRWGTAPEGFF.

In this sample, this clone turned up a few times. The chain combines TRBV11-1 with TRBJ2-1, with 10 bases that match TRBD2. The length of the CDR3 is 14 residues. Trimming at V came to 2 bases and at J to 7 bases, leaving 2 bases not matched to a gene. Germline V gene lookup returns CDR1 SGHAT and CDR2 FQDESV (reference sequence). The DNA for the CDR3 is TGTGCCAGCAGCTTAAGCGGGAGGGCAAATGAGCAGTTCTTC. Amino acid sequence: CASSLSGRANEQFF.

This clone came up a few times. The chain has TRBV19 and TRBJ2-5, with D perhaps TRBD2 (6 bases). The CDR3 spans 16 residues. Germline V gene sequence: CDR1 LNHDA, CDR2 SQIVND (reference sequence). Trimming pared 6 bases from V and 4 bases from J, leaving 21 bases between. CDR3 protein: CASRTGSGSGRETQYF. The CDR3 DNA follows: TGTGCCAGTAGGACCGGCTCCGGGTCCGGGAGAGAGACCCAGTACTTC.

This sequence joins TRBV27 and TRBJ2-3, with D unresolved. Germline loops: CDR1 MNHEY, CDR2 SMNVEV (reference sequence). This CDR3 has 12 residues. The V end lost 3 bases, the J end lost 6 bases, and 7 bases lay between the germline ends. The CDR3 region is CASSFNLDTQYF. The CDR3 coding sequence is TGTGCCAGCAGTTTTAACCTCGATACGCAGTATTTT.

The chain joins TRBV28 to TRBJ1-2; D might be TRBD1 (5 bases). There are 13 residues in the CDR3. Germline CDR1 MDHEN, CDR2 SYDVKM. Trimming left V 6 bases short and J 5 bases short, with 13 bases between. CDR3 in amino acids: CASSPGTSYGYTF. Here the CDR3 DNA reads TGTGCCAGCAGCCCCGGGACGTCGTATGGCTACACCTTC.

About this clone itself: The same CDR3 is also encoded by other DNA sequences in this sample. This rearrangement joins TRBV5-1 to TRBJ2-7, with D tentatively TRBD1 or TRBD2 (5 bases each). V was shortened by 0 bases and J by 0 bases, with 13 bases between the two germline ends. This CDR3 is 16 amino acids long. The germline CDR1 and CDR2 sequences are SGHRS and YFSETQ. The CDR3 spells CASSLAGGTSSYEQYF. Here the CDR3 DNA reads TGCGCCAGCAGCTTGGCAGGTGGGACGAGCTCCTACGAGCAGTACTTC.

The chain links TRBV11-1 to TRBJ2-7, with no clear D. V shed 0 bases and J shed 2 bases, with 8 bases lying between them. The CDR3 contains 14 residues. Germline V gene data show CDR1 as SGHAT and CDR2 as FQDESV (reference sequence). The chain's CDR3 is CASSLAPGTYEQYF. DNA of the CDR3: TGTGCCAGCAGCTTAGCCCCCGGAACCTACGAGCAGTACTTC.

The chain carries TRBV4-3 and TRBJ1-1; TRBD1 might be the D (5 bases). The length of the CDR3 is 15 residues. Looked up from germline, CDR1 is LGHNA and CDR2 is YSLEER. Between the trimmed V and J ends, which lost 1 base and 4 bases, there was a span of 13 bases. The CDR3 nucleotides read TGCGCCAGCAGCCAAGGTCAGGGTGTAGGCACTGAAGCTTTCTTT. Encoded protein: CASSQGQGVGTEAFF.

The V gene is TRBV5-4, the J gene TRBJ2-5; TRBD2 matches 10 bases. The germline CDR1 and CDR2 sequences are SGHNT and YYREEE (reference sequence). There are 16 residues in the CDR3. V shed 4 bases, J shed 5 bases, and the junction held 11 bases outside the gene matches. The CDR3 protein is CASSPRSGRAGETQYF. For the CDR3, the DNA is TGTGCCAGCAGCCCGAGGAGCGGGAGGGCCGGGGAGACCCAGTACTTC.

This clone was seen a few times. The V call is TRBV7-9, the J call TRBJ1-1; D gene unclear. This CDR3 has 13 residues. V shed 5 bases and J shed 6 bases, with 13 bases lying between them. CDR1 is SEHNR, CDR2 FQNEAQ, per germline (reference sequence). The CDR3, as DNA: TGTGCCAGCAGCCCCTCGGTCAAATCTGAAGCTTTCTTT. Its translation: CASSPSVKSEAFF. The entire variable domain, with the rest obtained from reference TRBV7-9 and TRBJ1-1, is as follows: DTGVSQNPRHKITKRGQNVTFRCDPISEHNRLYWYRQTLGQGPEFLTYFQNEAQLEKSRLLSDRFSAERPKGSFSTLEIQRTEQGDSAMYLCASSPSVKSEAFFGQGTRLTVV.

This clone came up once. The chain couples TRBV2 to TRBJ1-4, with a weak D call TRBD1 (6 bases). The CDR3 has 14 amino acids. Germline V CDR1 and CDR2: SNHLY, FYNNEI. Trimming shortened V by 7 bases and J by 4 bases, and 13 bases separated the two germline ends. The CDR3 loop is CASNRGQNNEKLFF. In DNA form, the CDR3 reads TGTGCCAGCAACCGAGGACAGAATAATGAAAAACTGTTTTTT.

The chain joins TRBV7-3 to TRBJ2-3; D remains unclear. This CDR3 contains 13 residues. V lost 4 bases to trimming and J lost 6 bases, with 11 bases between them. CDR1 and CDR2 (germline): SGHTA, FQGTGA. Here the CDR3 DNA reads TGTGCCAGCAGCTCATTTAGGACGGATACGCAGTATTTT. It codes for CASSSFRTDTQYF.

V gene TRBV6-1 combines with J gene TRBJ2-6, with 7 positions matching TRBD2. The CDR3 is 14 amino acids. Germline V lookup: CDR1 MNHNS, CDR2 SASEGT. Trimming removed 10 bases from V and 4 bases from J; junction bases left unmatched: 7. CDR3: CATEGRVGANVLTF. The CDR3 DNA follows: TGTGCCACGGAGGGGAGGGTCGGGGCCAACGTCCTGACTTTC.